This passage covers 17 T cell receptor beta chains from one sample sequenced in a study of TIL therapy for anti-PD-1-resistant metastatic lung cancer. The immunoSEQ assay was v3. This table comes from immunoSEQ multiplex PCR, and its TCRdb copy is limited to in-frame clones, with some not included. The table shows 40,000 to 55,000 clones, with around 80% occurring only once. Specified time point: pre-treatment sample, taken before nivolumab and TIL therapy. Material: blood, obtained at baseline. Receptor source: a woman aged 30 to 85 with non-small cell lung cancer.

The chain employs TRBV6-4 and TRBJ2-3; D not resolved. This CDR3 comprises 13 residues. CDR1 is MRHNA, CDR2 SNTAGT, per germline. V was clipped by 3 bases and J by 2 bases, with 6 bases between them. The CDR3 reads CASSEQATDTQYF. In DNA, the CDR3 is TGTGCCAGCAGTGAACAAGCCACAGATACGCAGTATTTT.

The rearrangement links TRBV27 to TRBJ2-1; 7 bases are shared with TRBD2. Germline V gives CDR1 MNHEY, CDR2 SMNVEV (reference sequence). The CDR3 is made up of 15 amino acids. Germline trimming cut 5 bases from V and 6 bases from J; bases unmatched to any gene: 10. The CDR3 coding sequence is TGTGCCAGCAGTCCTCTAGCGGCGACCTTCAATGAGCAGTTCTTC. This translates into CASSPLAATFNEQFF.

This clone was detected a few times. The chain is built from TRBV20-1 and TRBJ1-2; no firm D call. V lost 6 bases, J lost 8 bases, and 13 bases lay in between. CDR3 length: 11 residues. Germline assignment: CDR1 DFQATT and CDR2 SNEGSKA (reference sequence). CDR3 protein: CSAKWEEGYTF. The CDR3 DNA is TGCAGTGCCAAGTGGGAGGAGGGCTACACCTTC.

This rearrangement joins TRBV10-2 to TRBJ2-1; D is perhaps TRBD2 (6 bases). The ends were cut back, 5 bases at V and 4 bases at J, with 15 bases in the middle. CDR1 WSHSY and CDR2 SAAADI come from the germline V gene. The CDR3 loop spans 15 amino acids. CDR3 DNA: TGCGCCAGCAGTAACCGACTAGGGTATTACAATGAGCAGTTCTTC. Protein sequence: CASSNRLGYYNEQFF.

The CDR3 DNA follows: TGTGCCAGCAGTTTATCAGGGACCGGGGCCAACGTCCTGACTTTC. Translation: CASSLSGTGANVLTF. The chain combines TRBV27 with TRBJ2-6; D is possibly TRBD1 or TRBD2 (5 bases each). V dropped 0 bases and J dropped 4 bases, with 7 bases sitting between them. The CDR3 totals 15 residues. The V gene's germline CDR1 is MNHEY and CDR2 SMNVEV (reference sequence).

V is TRBV6-5 and J is TRBJ1-1, with D tentatively TRBD1 (6 bases). The V end was cut by 6 bases, the J end by 1 base, with 12 bases between. This CDR3 is 14 amino acids long. Germline V gene sequence: CDR1 MNHEY, CDR2 SVGAGI. The CDR3 reads CASRDSTGNTEAFF. CDR3 in DNA: TGTGCCAGCAGGGACTCGACAGGGAACACTGAAGCTTTCTTT.

The chain recombines TRBV6-5 with TRBJ1-2; D unclear. CDR3 length: 16 residues. The germline V gene has CDR1 MNHEY and CDR2 SVGAGI. V was shortened by 0 bases and J by 0 bases, with 11 bases between the two germline ends. CDR3 bases: TGTGCCAGCAGTTACTCCCCGACGGGAGCTAACTATGGCTACACCTTC. Amino acids: CASSYSPTGANYGYTF.

The chain carries TRBV7-2 and TRBJ2-7; D assignment may be TRBD1 or TRBD2 (5 bases each). From germline, CDR1 is SGHTA and CDR2 FQGNSA. Trimming took off 4 bases at V and 2 bases at J, with 12 bases between the two ends. CDR3 length equals 14 residues. CDR3 protein: CASSSGTETYEQYF. The CDR3 DNA reads as TGTGCCAGCAGCTCCGGGACGGAAACCTACGAGCAGTACTTC.

The V call is TRBV7-3, the J call TRBJ1-2; 11 nucleotides line up with TRBD1. Trimming removed 5 bases from V and 6 bases from J; junction bases left unmatched: 8. This CDR3 has 15 amino acids. Germline CDR1 and CDR2: SGHTA and FQGTGA. The CDR3 spells CASSRTGGLVDGYTF. DNA for the CDR3: TGTGCCAGCAGCAGGACAGGGGGCTTGGTCGATGGCTACACCTTC.

The gene calls are TRBV7-8 and TRBJ2-7; 7 nucleotides agree with TRBD1. This CDR3 is 13 amino acids long. Trimming took 5 bases from V and 5 from J; bases not matched to a gene: 6. The germline gives CDR1 SGHVS, CDR2 FQNEAQ. CDR3 nucleotides: TGTGCCAGCAGCCCTACAGGGGACCACGAGCAGTACTTC. Translating it yields CASSPTGDHEQYF.

The chain is built from TRBV11-2 and TRBJ2-3, with D uncertain. V lost 1 base to trimming and J lost 1 base, with 12 bases between them. Germline-derived CDR1 and CDR2 are SGHAT and FQNNGV. This CDR3 has 16 amino acids. CDR3 protein: CASSLGTADRTDTQYF. Written as DNA, the CDR3 is TGTGCCAGCAGCTTAGGGACGGCAGATCGCACAGATACGCAGTATTTT. The full variable domain, in which reference TRBV11-2 and TRBJ2-3 provide the parts outside the CDR3, is EAGVAQSPRYKIIEKRQSVAFWCNPISGHATLYWYQQILGQGPKLLIQFQNNGVVDDSQLPKDRFSAERLKGVDSTLKIQPAKLEDSAVYLCASSLGTADRTDTQYFGPGTRLTVL.

This clone was observed a handful of times. The chain combines TRBV2 with TRBJ1-5, with TRBD1 matching 7 bases. The CDR3 is 16 residues long. The trim removed 7 bases at V and 9 bases at J, leaving 18 bases unmatched. Germline V gives CDR1 SNHLY, CDR2 FYNNEI. The CDR3 spells CASTYSRQGHSGPQHF. CDR3 in DNA: TGTGCCAGCACCTACTCCCGACAGGGACATAGCGGGCCCCAGCATTTT.

V gene TRBV28 combines with J gene TRBJ1-3; D call uncertain. The CDR3 spans 17 residues. The ends were cut back, 6 bases at V and 0 bases at J, with 18 bases in the middle. The germline gives CDR1 MDHEN, CDR2 SYDVKM. The CDR3 spells CASSPLGAGNSGNTIYF. The DNA of the CDR3 is TGTGCCAGCAGCCCACTCGGTGCGGGAAACTCTGGAAACACCATATATTTT.

This clone occurred a few times. This sequence joins TRBV2 and TRBJ1-5, with D hard to call. The germline V gene has CDR1 SNHLY and CDR2 FYNNEI. This CDR3 region has 16 residues. V shed 4 bases and J shed 6 bases, with 19 bases lying between them. CDR3 region: CASSGRTVTTGQPQHF. In DNA form, the CDR3 reads TGTGCCAGCAGTGGAAGAACAGTCACAACTGGTCAGCCCCAGCATTTT.

The chain is built from TRBV4-1 and TRBJ2-2, with 8 bases aligning to TRBD1. Germline V lookup: CDR1 MGHRA, CDR2 YSYEKL. V shed 0 bases and J 0 bases; nucleotides not matched to a gene: 3. There are 17 residues in the CDR3. The CDR3 coding sequence is TGCGCCAGCAGCCAAGAGGACAGGGCAACGAACACCGGGGAGCTGTTTTTT. Residues: CASSQEDRATNTGELFF.

This clone appeared a few times. The chain links TRBV4-3 to TRBJ2-3, with 10 bases identical to TRBD2. Germline CDR1 LGHNA, CDR2 YSLEER. The junction had 8 bases not matched to a gene; V was cut back by 1 base and J by 4 bases. This CDR3 has 17 amino acids. CDR3 nucleotides: TGCGCCAGCAGCCAAGGTCTTTCTAGCGGGGGTGCAGATACGCAGTATTTT. Amino acid sequence: CASSQGLSSGGADTQYF.

V gene TRBV6-1 combines with J gene TRBJ2-1, with D tentatively TRBD1 or TRBD2 (6 bases each). The CDR3 is made up of 17 amino acids. V lost 2 bases, J lost 0 bases, and 14 bases lay in between. The germline V gene encodes CDR1 MNHNS and CDR2 SASEGT. The CDR3, as DNA: TGTGCCAGCAGTGAATTACCCGGGGGCTTCTCCTACAATGAGCAGTTCTTC. Protein product: CASSELPGGFSYNEQFF.